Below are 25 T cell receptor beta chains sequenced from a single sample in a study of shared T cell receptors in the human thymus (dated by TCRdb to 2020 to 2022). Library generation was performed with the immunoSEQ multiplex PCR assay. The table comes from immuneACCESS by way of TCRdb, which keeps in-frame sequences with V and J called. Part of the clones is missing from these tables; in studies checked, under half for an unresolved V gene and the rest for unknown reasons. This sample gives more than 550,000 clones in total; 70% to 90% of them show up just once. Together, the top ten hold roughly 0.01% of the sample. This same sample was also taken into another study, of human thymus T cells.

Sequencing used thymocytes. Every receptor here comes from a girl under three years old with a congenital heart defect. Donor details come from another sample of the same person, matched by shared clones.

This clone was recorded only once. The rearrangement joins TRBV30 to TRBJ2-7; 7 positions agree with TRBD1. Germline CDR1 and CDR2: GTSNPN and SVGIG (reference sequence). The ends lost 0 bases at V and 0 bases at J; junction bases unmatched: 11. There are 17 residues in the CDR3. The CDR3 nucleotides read TGTGCCTGGAGTGTACGTCTAGTGGGACAGAGCTCCTACGAGCAGTACTTC. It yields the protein CAWSVRLVGQSSYEQYF.

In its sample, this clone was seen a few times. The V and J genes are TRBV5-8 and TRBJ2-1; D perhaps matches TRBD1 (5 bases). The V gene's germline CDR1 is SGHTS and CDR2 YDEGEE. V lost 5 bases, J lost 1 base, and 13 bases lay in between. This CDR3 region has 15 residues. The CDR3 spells CASSLTDPSYNEQFF. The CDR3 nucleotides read TGTGCCAGCAGTCTGACAGACCCTTCCTACAATGAGCAGTTCTTC.

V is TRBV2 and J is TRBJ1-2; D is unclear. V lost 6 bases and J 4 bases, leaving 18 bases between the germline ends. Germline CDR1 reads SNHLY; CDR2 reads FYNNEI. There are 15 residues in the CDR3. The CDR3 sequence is CASSPFHLRSYGYTF. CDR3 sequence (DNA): TGTGCCAGCAGCCCTTTCCATCTGCGGTCCTATGGCTACACCTTC.

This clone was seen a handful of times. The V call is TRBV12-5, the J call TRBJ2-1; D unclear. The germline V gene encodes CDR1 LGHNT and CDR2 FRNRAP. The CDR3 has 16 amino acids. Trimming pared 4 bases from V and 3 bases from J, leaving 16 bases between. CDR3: CASGSPRPTGYNEQFF. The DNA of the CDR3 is TGTGCTAGTGGTTCCCCCCGCCCGACGGGCTACAATGAGCAGTTCTTC.

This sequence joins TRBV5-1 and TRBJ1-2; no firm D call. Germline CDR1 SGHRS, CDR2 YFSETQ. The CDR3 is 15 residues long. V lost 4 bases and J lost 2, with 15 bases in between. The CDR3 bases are TGCGCCAGCAGCAAGAAAACCACTAAAAACTATGGCTACACCTTC. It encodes CASSKKTTKNYGYTF. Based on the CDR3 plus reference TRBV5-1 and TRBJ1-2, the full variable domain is KAGVTQTPRYLIKTRGQQVTLSCSPISGHRSVSWYQQTPGQGLQFLFEYFSETQRNKGNFPGRFSGRQFSNSRSEMNVSTLELGDSALYLCASSKKTTKNYGYTFGSGTRLTVV.

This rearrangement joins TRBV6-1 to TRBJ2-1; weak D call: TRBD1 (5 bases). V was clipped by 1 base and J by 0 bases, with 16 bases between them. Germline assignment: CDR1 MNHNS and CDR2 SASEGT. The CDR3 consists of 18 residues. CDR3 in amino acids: CASSEESGKPPSYNEQFF. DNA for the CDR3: TGTGCCAGCAGTGAAGAGTCAGGGAAACCCCCCTCCTACAATGAGCAGTTCTTC.

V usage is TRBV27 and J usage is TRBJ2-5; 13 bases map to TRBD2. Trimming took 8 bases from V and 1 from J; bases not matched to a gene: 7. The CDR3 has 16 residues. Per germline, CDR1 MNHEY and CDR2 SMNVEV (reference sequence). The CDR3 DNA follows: TGTGCCAGCTCGGGACTAGCGGGGAGAGGCCAAGAGACCCAGTACTTC. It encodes CASSGLAGRGQETQYF.

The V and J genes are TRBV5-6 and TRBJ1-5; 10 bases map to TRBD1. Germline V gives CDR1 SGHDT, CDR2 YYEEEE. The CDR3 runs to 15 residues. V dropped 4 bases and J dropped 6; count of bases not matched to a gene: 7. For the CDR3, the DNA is TGTGCCAGCAGCCCCGGGACAGGGGATTCTCAGCCCCAGCATTTT. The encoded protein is CASSPGTGDSQPQHF.

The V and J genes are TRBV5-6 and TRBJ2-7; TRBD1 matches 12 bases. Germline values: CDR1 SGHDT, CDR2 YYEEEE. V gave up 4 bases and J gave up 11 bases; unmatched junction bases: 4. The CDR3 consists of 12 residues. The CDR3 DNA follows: TGTGCCAGCAGCGCGGGACAGGGGGCCGAGTACTTC. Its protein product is CASSAGQGAEYF.

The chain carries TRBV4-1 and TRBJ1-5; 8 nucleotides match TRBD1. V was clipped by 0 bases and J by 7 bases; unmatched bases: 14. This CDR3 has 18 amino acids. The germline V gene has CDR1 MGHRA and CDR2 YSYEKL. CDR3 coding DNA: TGCGCCAGCAGCCAAGATCGTATTGGGGACAGGCAGTGGCAGCCCCAGCATTTT. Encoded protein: CASSQDRIGDRQWQPQHF.

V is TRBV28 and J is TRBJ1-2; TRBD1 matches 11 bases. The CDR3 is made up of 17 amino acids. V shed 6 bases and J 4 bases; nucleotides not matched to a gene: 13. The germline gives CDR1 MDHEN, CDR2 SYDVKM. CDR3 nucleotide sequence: TGTGCCAGCAGGGGGTGGGACAGGGGGAAAAGCCCCTATGGCTACACCTTC. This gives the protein CASRGWDRGKSPYGYTF.

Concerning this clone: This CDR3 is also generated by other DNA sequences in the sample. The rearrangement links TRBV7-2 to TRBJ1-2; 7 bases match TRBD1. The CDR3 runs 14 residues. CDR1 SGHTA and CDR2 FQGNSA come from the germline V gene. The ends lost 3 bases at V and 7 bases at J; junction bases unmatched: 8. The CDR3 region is CASSFGTAGFGYTF. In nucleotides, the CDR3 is TGTGCCAGCAGCTTCGGGACAGCCGGCTTTGGCTACACCTTC.

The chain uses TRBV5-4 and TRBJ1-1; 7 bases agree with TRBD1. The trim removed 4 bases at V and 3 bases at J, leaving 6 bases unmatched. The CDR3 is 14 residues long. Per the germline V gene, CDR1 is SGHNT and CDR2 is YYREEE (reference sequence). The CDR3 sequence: CASSPGDSYTEAFF. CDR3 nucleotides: TGTGCCAGCAGCCCAGGGGACAGTTACACTGAAGCTTTCTTT.

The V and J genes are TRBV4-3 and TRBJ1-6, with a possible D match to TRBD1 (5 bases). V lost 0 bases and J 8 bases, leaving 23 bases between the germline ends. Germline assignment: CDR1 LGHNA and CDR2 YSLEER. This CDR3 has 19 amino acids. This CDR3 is CASSQDNLLGRGLDSPLHF. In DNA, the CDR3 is TGCGCCAGCAGCCAAGATAATTTGTTAGGTAGGGGTTTGGATTCACCCCTCCACTTT.

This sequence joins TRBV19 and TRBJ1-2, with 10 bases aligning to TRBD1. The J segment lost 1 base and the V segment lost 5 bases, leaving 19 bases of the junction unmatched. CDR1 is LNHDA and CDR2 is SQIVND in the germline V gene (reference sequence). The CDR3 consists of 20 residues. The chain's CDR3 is CASSYGVFAGTGAFNYGYTF. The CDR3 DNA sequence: TGTGCCAGTAGTTATGGTGTTTTCGCCGGGACAGGGGCCTTTAACTATGGCTACACCTTC.

CDR3 protein: CATSREVGTGTEKLFF. The CDR3 nucleotides are TGTGCCACCAGCAGAGAGGTGGGGACAGGGACCGAAAAACTGTTTTTT. J is TRBJ1-4 and V is TRBV15; TRBD1 matches 9 bases. From germline, CDR1 is LNHNV and CDR2 YYDKDF (reference sequence). Germline trimming cut 0 bases from V and 8 bases from J; bases unmatched to any gene: 7. The CDR3 is 16 amino acids.

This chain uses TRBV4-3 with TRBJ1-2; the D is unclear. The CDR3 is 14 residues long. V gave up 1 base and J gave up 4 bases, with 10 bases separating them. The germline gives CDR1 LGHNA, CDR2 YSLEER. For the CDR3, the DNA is TGCGCCAGCAGCCAAGTTGGCGGGAGCTATGGCTACACCTTC. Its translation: CASSQVGGSYGYTF.

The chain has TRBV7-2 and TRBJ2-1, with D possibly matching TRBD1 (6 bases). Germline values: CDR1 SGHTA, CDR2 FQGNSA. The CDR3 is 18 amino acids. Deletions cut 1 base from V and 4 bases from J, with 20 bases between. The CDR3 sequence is CASSLVKVNGTPYNEQFF. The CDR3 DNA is TGTGCCAGCAGCTTAGTGAAGGTTAACGGGACACCGTACAATGAGCAGTTCTTC.

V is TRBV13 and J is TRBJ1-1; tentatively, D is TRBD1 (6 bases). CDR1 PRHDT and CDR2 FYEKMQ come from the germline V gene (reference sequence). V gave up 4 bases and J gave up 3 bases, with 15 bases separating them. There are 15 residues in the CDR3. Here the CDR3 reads CASSSRTELYTEAFF. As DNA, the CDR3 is TGTGCCAGCAGCTCAAGGACAGAGCTATACACTGAAGCTTTCTTT.

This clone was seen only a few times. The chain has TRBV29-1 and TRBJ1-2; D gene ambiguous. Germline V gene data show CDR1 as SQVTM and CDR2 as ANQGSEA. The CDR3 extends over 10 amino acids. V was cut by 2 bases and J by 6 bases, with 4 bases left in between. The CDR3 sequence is CSVESDGYTF. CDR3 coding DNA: TGCAGCGTTGAAAGCGATGGCTACACCTTC.

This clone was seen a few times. CDR3 region: CAWTSITDTLETQYF. In DNA, the CDR3 is TGTGCCTGGACCTCTATAACGGACACGTTAGAGACCCAGTACTTC. The chain links TRBV30 to TRBJ2-5; maybe TRBD1 (5 bases). The CDR3 has 15 residues. Trimming removed 4 bases at V and 4 bases at J, with 19 bases between. Looked up from germline, CDR1 is GTSNPN and CDR2 is SVGIG (reference sequence). Drawing the rest from reference TRBV30 and TRBJ2-5, the complete variable domain is SQTIHQWPATLVQPVGSPLSLECTVEGTSNPNLYWYRQAAGRGLQLLFYSVGIGQISSEVPQNLSASRPQDRQFILSSKKLLLSDSGFYLCAWTSITDTLETQYFGPGTRLLVL.

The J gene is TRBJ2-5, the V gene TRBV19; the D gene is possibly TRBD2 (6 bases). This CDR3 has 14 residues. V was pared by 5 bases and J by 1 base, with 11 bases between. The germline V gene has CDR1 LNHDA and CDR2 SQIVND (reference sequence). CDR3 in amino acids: CASSPGLTQETQYF. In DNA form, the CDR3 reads TGTGCCAGTAGTCCGGGACTGACCCAAGAGACCCAGTACTTC.

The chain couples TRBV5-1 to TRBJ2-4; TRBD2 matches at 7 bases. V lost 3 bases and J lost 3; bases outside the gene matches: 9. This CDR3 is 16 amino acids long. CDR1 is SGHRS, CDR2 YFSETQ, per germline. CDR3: CASSSRWSGDKNIQYF. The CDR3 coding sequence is TGCGCCAGCAGCTCCAGGTGGAGCGGGGACAAAAACATTCAGTACTTC.

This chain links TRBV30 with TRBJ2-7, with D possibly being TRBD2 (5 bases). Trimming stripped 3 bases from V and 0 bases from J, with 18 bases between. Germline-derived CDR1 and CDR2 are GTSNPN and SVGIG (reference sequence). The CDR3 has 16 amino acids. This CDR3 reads CAWSPTAGGYSYEQYF. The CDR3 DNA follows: TGTGCCTGGAGCCCCACCGCAGGAGGTTACTCCTACGAGCAGTACTTC.

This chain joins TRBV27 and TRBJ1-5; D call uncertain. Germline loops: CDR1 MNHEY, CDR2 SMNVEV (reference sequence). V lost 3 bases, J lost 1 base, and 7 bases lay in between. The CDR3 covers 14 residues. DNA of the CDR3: TGTGCCAGCAGTTTTACGGGAAGCAATCAGCCCCAGCATTTT. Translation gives CASSFTGSNQPQHF.